The present T cell receptor beta chain was sequenced within a study of CD8 T cells in Susac syndrome (dated by TCRdb to 2018 to 2020). The study in broad terms: Whether CD8+ T cell activation and differentiation in Susac syndrome was antigen driven was tested using repertoire sequencing. The paper as a whole reports these results and caveats: The TCR sequencing and HLA analysis was acknowledged to have included a relatively small number of individuals.

Peripheral blood CD8+ and CD4+ T cells from healthy donors, Susac syndrome patients and multiple sclerosis patients were profiled using high-throughput TCR beta sequencing. The healthy donors served as controls matched for age and sex. CD8+ TEMRA cells were enriched by FACS, while bulk CD8+ and CD4+ T cells were purified by magnetic negative isolation. Blood was drawn into EDTA tubes, processed within 24 hours, and PBMCs were isolated by density gradient centrifugation. PBMCs intended for TCR sequencing were cryopreserved in liquid nitrogen and thawed later in a water bath at 37 degrees C. The sorted or isolated CD4+, CD8+ and CD8+ TEMRA cells reached a purity of at least 90%. V is clipped by 3 bases and J by 8 bases, and the sequence between their germline boundaries is 8 bases long. The cysteine opens and the phenylalanine closes a CDR3 of 12 amino acids. The retained sequence is limited to the CDR3, 36 bases, with the frame set at the first base. The germline V gene (reference sequence) sets CDR1 to DFQATT and CDR2 to SNEGSKA.

RNA was extracted using the RNeasy kit, and roughly 0.5 to 1 ug of the RNA was reverse transcribed with random hexamers. TCR beta CDR3 regions were amplified with the immunoSEQ multiplex PCR assay covering 54 Vbeta and 13 Jbeta segments. Bias from PCR amplification was corrected by using a synthetic template baseline for primer optimization and for computational correction. The authors processed their data as follows. Reads were annotated to V, D and J genes per IMGT and analyzed with immunoSEQ Analyzer, keeping only productive sequences. Clonality was calculated as one minus the Shannon entropy normalized by log2 of the number of productive unique sequences. Public and private clones were assessed among the 100 most prevalent clones of each patient and control. A clone was defined as Susac-specific if it was absent from the healthy and MS cohorts, from over a thousand published viral clones and from other ImmuneACCESS disease sequences. Using fastp at Q25 and MiXCR, TCRdb reprocessed the public reads and kept productive beta chains. Identical CDR3 proteins give one entry, which carries the most common genes and DNA. The V and J calls were determined by TCRdb, not by the authors. This sample has 150,000 or so distinct CDR3 sequences in its table, and more than 90% of those were observed once. The biggest ten clones account for more than 0.12% of the sample.

Note on this clonotype: It has no known antigen specificity. Base qualities are missing; no much larger clone stands one base away.

Material: CD4+ T cells from PBMCs. The sequence links TRBV20-1 to TRBJ1-6, with the identity of the D gene unclear. The TCR comes from a human donor in good health. CDR3 region: CSARRWDSPLHF. DNA sequence: TGCAGTGCTAGGCGATGGGATTCACCCCTCCACTTT.